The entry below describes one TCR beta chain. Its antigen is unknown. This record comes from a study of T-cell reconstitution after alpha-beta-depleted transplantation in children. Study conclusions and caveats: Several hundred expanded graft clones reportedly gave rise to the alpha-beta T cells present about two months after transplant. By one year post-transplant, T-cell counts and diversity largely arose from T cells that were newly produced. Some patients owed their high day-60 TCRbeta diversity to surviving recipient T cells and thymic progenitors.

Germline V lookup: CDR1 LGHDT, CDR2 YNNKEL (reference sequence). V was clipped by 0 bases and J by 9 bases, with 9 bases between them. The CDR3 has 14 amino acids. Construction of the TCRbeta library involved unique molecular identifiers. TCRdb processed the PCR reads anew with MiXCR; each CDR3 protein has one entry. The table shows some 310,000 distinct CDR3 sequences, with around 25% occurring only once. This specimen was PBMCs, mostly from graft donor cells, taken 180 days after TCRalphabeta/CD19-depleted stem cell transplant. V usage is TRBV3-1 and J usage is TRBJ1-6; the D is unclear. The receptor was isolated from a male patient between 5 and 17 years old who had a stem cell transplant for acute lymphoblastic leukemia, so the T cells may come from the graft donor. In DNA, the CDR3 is TGTGCCAGCAGCCAAGAGGGGATCGGTTCACCCCTCCACTTT. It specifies CASSQEGIGSPLHF.